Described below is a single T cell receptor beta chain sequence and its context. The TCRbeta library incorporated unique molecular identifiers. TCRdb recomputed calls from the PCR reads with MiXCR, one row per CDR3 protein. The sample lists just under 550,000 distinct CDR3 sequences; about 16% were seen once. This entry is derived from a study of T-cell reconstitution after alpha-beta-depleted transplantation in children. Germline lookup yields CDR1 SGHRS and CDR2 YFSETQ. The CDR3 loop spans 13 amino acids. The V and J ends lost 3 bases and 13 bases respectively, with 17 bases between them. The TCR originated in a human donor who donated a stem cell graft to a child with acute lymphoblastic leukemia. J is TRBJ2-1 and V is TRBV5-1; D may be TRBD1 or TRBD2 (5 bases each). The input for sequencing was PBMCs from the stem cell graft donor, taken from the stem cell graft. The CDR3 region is CASSSPRGASQFF. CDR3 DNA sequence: TGCGCCAGCAGCTCCCCGAGGGGTGCCAGTCAGTTCTTC.